These 14 T cell receptor beta chains were sequenced from one sample in a study of Graves' ophthalmopathy and Graves' hyperthyroidism. Researchers took RNA transcripts and amplified TCR beta CDR3 regions from them. RT-PCR was first run with HTBI primers, then multiplex PCR in a second round. TCRdb itself ran the multiplex PCR reads through MiXCR, one entry per CDR3 protein. Altogether about 660,000 distinct CDR3 sequences are present, about two fifths being singletons, with the ten largest covering more than 3%. The source material was peripheral blood. The receptors shown here come from an adult man with Graves' ophthalmopathy.

The rearrangement joins TRBV24-1 to TRBJ2-3; the match to TRBD2 covers 7 bases. CDR3 size: 14 residues. CDR1 is KGHDR and CDR2 is SFDVKD in the germline V gene. Losses at the gene ends were 6 bases for V and 1 base for J; bases not matched to a gene: 3. The CDR3 DNA reads as TGTGCCACCAGTTCCGCGGGAGGCACAGATACGCAGTATTTT. Residues: CATSSAGGTDTQYF.

The chain carries TRBV7-9 and TRBJ2-3; no firm D call. The CDR3 length is 12 residues. Germline V gene data show CDR1 as SEHNR and CDR2 as FQNEAQ (reference sequence). The germline V and J ends were trimmed by 5 bases and 4 bases, with 7 bases remaining between them. The CDR3 nucleotides read TGTGCCAGCAGCCCCCAACCAGATACGCAGTATTTT. Translated: CASSPQPDTQYF.

This chain connects TRBV25-1 to TRBJ1-4; D not certain. Germline assignment: CDR1 MGHDK and CDR2 SYGVNS. Trimming pared 6 bases from V and 7 bases from J, leaving 9 bases between. The length of the CDR3 is 12 residues. The CDR3 DNA sequence: TGTGCCAGCAGGATAGACGGTGAAAAACTGTTTTTT. This translates into CASRIDGEKLFF.

This clonotype was counted many times. The V call is TRBV7-2, the J call TRBJ2-7; 7 positions match TRBD2. From germline, CDR1 is SGHTA and CDR2 FQGNSA. With 1 base clipped from V and 3 bases from J, the junction kept 3 bases outside the gene matches. The CDR3 sequence is 14 residues long. The CDR3 reads CASSLGTSVYEQYF. CDR3 DNA: TGTGCCAGCAGCTTAGGGACTAGTGTCTACGAGCAGTACTTC.

On this clonotype: A read error may account for a junction end that differs from germline. V usage is TRBV20-1 and J usage is TRBJ1-1; D is ambiguous. Per germline, CDR1 DFQATT and CDR2 SNEGSKA (reference sequence). The CDR3 spans 11 residues. The CDR3 bases are TGCAGTGCTCTACTGAACACTGAAGCTTCCTTT. This codes for CSALLNTEASF.

At least ten counts were recorded for this clonotype. V gene TRBV19 combines with J gene TRBJ2-7; D remains unclear. This CDR3 comprises 14 residues. Germline-derived CDR1 and CDR2 are LNHDA and SQIVND (reference sequence). Trimming stripped 6 bases from V and 2 bases from J, with 14 bases between. The CDR3 DNA sequence: TGTGCCAGTAGCCTAAGGATACCCGCCTACGAGCAGTACTTC. Encoded protein: CASSLRIPAYEQYF.

This clonotype came up a few times. The chain has TRBV7-2 and TRBJ2-7; D is unclear. Between the trimmed V and J ends, which lost 5 bases and 0 bases, there was a span of 14 bases. The germline V gene has CDR1 SGHTA and CDR2 FQGNSA. CDR3 size: 15 residues. The chain's CDR3 is CASSQEAHSSYEQYF. For the CDR3, the DNA is TGTGCCAGCAGCCAAGAGGCACACAGCTCCTACGAGCAGTACTTC.

This clonotype was counted between two and nine times. The chain employs TRBV6-5 and TRBJ1-2; D may be TRBD1 (6 bases). There are 12 residues in the CDR3. Per germline, CDR1 MNHEY and CDR2 SVGAGI. V lost 6 bases to trimming and J lost 6 bases, with 11 bases between them. This CDR3 reads CASRHREDGYTF. CDR3 DNA sequence: TGTGCCAGCAGGCACAGGGAGGATGGCTACACCTTC.

This clonotype was detected ten times or more. Its ends do not fully match the called genes, so a read error is possible. The chain recombines TRBV7-2 with TRBJ2-5, with 8 nucleotides matching TRBD2. The CDR3 loop spans 14 amino acids. From germline, CDR1 is SGHTA and CDR2 FQGNSA. CDR3 in amino acids: CASSLAGWGETQYF. The CDR3 nucleotides read TGTGCCAGCAGCCTAGCGGGTTGGGGGGAGACCCAGTACTTC.

This clonotype was counted a few times. The chain links TRBV6-2 or TRBV6-3 to TRBJ2-5; D is undetermined. V lost 4 bases to trimming and J lost 1 base, with 7 bases between them. This CDR3 contains 13 residues. The germline V gene has CDR1 MNHEY and CDR2 SVGEGT. CDR3 amino acids: CASSSPIQETQYF. The CDR3 DNA is TGTGCCAGCAGTTCCCCGATCCAAGAGACCCAGTACTTC.

This clonotype showed up just once. This chain uses TRBV5-1 with TRBJ2-2, with TRBD2 identical over 8 bases. Per the germline V gene, CDR1 is SGHRS and CDR2 is YFSETQ. The CDR3 spans 15 residues. Losses at the gene ends were 3 bases for V and 3 bases for J; bases not matched to a gene: 4. This chain's CDR3 is CASSSGGGYTGELFF. The CDR3 DNA is TGCGCCAGCAGCTCTGGCGGGGGGTACACCGGGGAGCTGTTTTTT.

In its sample, this clonotype was seen once. The chain recombines TRBV14 with TRBJ2-7, with D perhaps assigned TRBD1 or TRBD2 (6 bases each). The DNA end is a closer match to TRBJ2-1, so the J assignment may be wrong. Looked up from germline, CDR1 is SGHDN and CDR2 is FVKESK. CDR3 length: 15 residues. The DNA of the CDR3 is TGTGCCAGCAGCCAACGGGGGCCGGGGTACAATGAGCAGTTCTTC. This gives the protein CASSQRGPGYNEQFF.

Note on this clonotype: Given the absence of the conserved phenylalanine or tryptophan at the CDR3 end, a read error is likely. It is unclear where the CDR3 begins or ends on the DNA, so no DNA is shown, and the CDR3 is as TCRdb lists it. The genes are TRBV7-3 and TRBJ2-7; the table's D call TRBD2 went unverified against the DNA. The germline V gene has CDR1 SGHTA and CDR2 FQGTGA. The CDR3 sequence runs 9 residues, both termini included. The CDR3 sequence: CASSSGLAG.

Note on this clonotype: A much larger clone differs from this one at a single base, so this may be a read error. The gene calls are TRBV12-3 or TRBV12-4 and TRBJ1-4, with D unresolved. The CDR3 sequence is 12 residues long. V was clipped by 4 bases and J by 7 bases, with 7 bases between them. CDR3 loop: CASSSLFEKLFF. In DNA form, the CDR3 reads TGTGCCAGCAGTTCATTGTTTGAAAAACTGTTTTTT.